This T cell receptor (beta chain) comes out of a study of cytomegalovirus exposure and HLA in healthy donors. Study information: It was reported in a later analysis that the same platform had been used for the 120 validation repertoires as for the 550 to 700 first-cohort repertoires. Study outcomes and limitations: The majority of TCR sequences were rare, yet some public TCRs appeared in many donors.

Points on this clone: The antigen is undetermined.

Clones were sequenced by immunoSEQ multiplex PCR, and TCRdb holds only the in-frame ones, with some missing. This table holds fewer than 85,000 clones, about 95% found once. The CDR3 is 14 residues long. The V and J ends lost 0 bases and 3 bases respectively, with 9 bases between them. CDR1 SGHRS and CDR2 YFSETQ come from the germline V gene. The V gene is TRBV5-1, the J gene TRBJ1-1; D is uncertain. This TCR was recovered from a woman between 18 and 29 years old in good health and CMV-seronegative. Specimen: PBMCs. The CDR3 is CASSLEGGYTEAFF. The CDR3 DNA sequence: TGCGCCAGCAGCTTGGAAGGAGGATACACTGAAGCTTTCTTT.